Presented here are 16 T cell receptor beta chains from one specimen sequenced in a study of blood T cell repertoires in COVID-19 (dated by TCRdb to 2019 to 2021). Library construction relied on the immunoSEQ multiplex PCR assay. What TCRdb holds here is the immuneACCESS table cut down to in-frame rearrangements. Part of the clones is not present; checked against another copy, under half of the missing clones reflect an unresolved V gene, and the others are unexplained. A total of 45,000 to 60,000 clones appear in this sample, 75% to 90% of them only once. The ten largest clones capture around 17% of the sample. Sequencing input: peripheral blood. All receptors derive from a human donor in a cohort sampled during active COVID-19.

The chain combines TRBV5-4 with TRBJ1-6; the match to TRBD1 covers 10 bases. The CDR3 runs to 16 residues. V shed 2 bases and J 3 bases; nucleotides not matched to a gene: 2. Germline-derived CDR1 and CDR2 are SGHNT and YYREEE (reference sequence). Written as DNA, the CDR3 is TGTGCCAGCAGCTTAGGACAGGGGGGCTATAATTCACCCCTCCACTTT. Translation: CASSLGQGGYNSPLHF.

V gene TRBV6-5 combines with J gene TRBJ2-3; a possible D gene is TRBD2 (6 bases). Per germline, CDR1 MNHEY and CDR2 SVGAGI. Between the trimmed V and J ends, which lost 0 bases and 6 bases, there was a span of 16 bases. The CDR3 runs 16 residues. CDR3 in amino acids: CASSYSSREQSDTQYF. The DNA of the CDR3 is TGTGCCAGCAGTTACTCGAGCCGGGAGCAGTCGGATACGCAGTATTTT.

The chain couples TRBV6-5 to TRBJ1-1; D is uncertain. Trimming stripped 8 bases from V and 5 bases from J, with 15 bases between. Germline assignment: CDR1 MNHEY and CDR2 SVGAGI. This CDR3 is built from 13 residues. CDR3 in DNA: TGTGCCAGCGCGCTAGGGAGCGGAACTGAAGCTTTCTTT. Translated: CASALGSGTEAFF.

This clone was seen a single time. The chain recombines TRBV24-1 with TRBJ2-7, with 7 bases that match TRBD1. V shed 7 bases, J shed 6 bases, and the junction held 8 bases outside the gene matches. CDR3 size: 13 residues. Germline values: CDR1 KGHDR, CDR2 SFDVKD. The CDR3 reads CATRNNRGGEQYF. CDR3 sequence (DNA): TGTGCCACCAGAAATAACAGGGGCGGCGAGCAGTACTTC.

V usage is TRBV5-1 and J usage is TRBJ2-5; 9 bases are shared with TRBD2. Germline values: CDR1 SGHRS, CDR2 YFSETQ. This CDR3 has 16 residues. Trimming cost V 2 bases and J 5 bases; bases outside gene matches: 10. CDR3 residues: CASSFGVAGVGETQYF. The CDR3 DNA sequence: TGCGCCAGCAGCTTTGGTGTAGCGGGGGTTGGGGAGACCCAGTACTTC.

The rearrangement uses TRBV13 and TRBJ1-6; maybe TRBD1 (6 bases). The CDR3 consists of 14 residues. V was cut by 0 bases and J by 7 bases, with 7 bases left in between. Germline values: CDR1 PRHDT, CDR2 FYEKMQ (reference sequence). The CDR3 here is CASSLGQGNSPLHF. The CDR3 bases are TGTGCCAGCAGCTTAGGCCAGGGGAATTCACCCCTCCACTTT.

This clone appeared once. This chain joins TRBV9 and TRBJ2-2, with 9 positions matching TRBD1. The germline V gene has CDR1 SGDLS and CDR2 YYNGEE. V dropped 0 bases and J dropped 4; count of bases not matched to a gene: 1. The length of the CDR3 is 15 residues. CDR3: CASSVAQGATGELFF. Written as DNA, the CDR3 is TGTGCCAGCAGCGTAGCACAGGGGGCCACCGGGGAGCTGTTTTTT.

The genes are TRBV10-2 and TRBJ2-3, with D perhaps matching TRBD2 (6 bases). Germline-derived CDR1 and CDR2 are WSHSY and SAAADI. The CDR3 sequence is 15 residues long. The germline V and J ends were trimmed by 3 bases and 0 bases, with 10 bases remaining between them. CDR3 bases: TGCGCCAGCAGTGATGGCAGCGGGAGCACAGATACGCAGTATTTT. Encoded protein: CASSDGSGSTDTQYF.

The gene calls are TRBV18 and TRBJ2-5; 12 bases match TRBD2. The germline CDR1 and CDR2 sequences are KGHSH and LQKENI. There are 15 residues in the CDR3. Trimming at V came to 2 bases and at J to 2 bases, leaving 0 bases not matched to a gene. The CDR3 DNA follows: TGTGCCAGCTCACCAGGACTAGCGGGGCAAGAGACCCAGTACTTC. It specifies CASSPGLAGQETQYF.

The DNA for the CDR3 is TGTGCCAGCAGTGTAGCTAGCGGGGGCTCCTACAATGAGCAGTTCTTC. It is translated as CASSVASGGSYNEQFF. V usage is TRBV6-1 and J usage is TRBJ2-1, with 10 bases matching TRBD2. The CDR3 spans 16 residues. V lost 4 bases and J lost 0; bases outside the gene matches: 3. Per germline, CDR1 MNHNS and CDR2 SASEGT.

The J gene is TRBJ1-1, the V gene TRBV5-6; D remains ambiguous. Trimming pared 5 bases from V and 1 base from J, leaving 12 bases between. The CDR3 spans 14 residues. CDR1 and CDR2 (germline): SGHDT, YYEEEE. In DNA form, the CDR3 reads TGTGCCAGCAGTGGAGGAGTAGGGAACACTGAAGCTTTCTTT. Protein sequence: CASSGGVGNTEAFF.

The chain has TRBV11-2 and TRBJ2-1; D is perhaps TRBD2 (6 bases). The CDR3 has 16 residues. Germline V gene sequence: CDR1 SGHAT, CDR2 FQNNGV. Trimming cost V 4 bases and J 5 bases, with 18 bases left between them. The CDR3: CASSSLGGSNHNEQFF. CDR3 nucleotides: TGTGCCAGCAGCTCCCTTGGGGGGAGTAATCACAATGAGCAGTTCTTC.

The V gene is TRBV5-1, the J gene TRBJ1-5; tentatively, D is TRBD1 (5 bases). From germline, CDR1 is SGHRS and CDR2 YFSETQ. V lost 4 bases and J 3 bases, leaving 11 bases between the germline ends. The CDR3 is 14 residues long. This CDR3 reads CASSPDSVNQPQHF. The CDR3 coding sequence is TGCGCCAGCAGCCCCGACAGCGTCAATCAGCCCCAGCATTTT.

The chain couples TRBV10-3 to TRBJ2-7; TRBD1 aligns across 12 bases. Germline V lookup: CDR1 ENHRY, CDR2 SYGVKD. This CDR3 region has 14 residues. After removal of 6 bases from V and 6 bases from J, the junction contained 6 bases not matched to a gene. CDR3 amino acids: CAIRSGTGGIEQYF. For the CDR3, the DNA is TGTGCCATCAGATCCGGGACAGGGGGCATCGAGCAGTACTTC.

This chain links TRBV9 with TRBJ2-2, with unresolved D. The germline gives CDR1 SGDLS, CDR2 YYNGEE. The CDR3 is 14 amino acids. Trimming removed 3 bases at V and 1 base at J, with 7 bases between. CDR3 amino acids: CASSATVNTGELFF. CDR3 bases: TGTGCCAGCAGCGCCACAGTGAACACCGGGGAGCTGTTTTTT.

The chain combines TRBV9 with TRBJ1-1; D remains ambiguous. CDR1 and CDR2 from the germline V gene are SGDLS and YYNGEE. V was clipped by 0 bases and J by 4 bases, with 10 bases between them. The CDR3 length is 14 residues. The DNA of the CDR3 is TGTGCCAGCAGCGTAGGAGGGCTGAGCACTGAAGCTTTCTTT. It is translated as CASSVGGLSTEAFF.